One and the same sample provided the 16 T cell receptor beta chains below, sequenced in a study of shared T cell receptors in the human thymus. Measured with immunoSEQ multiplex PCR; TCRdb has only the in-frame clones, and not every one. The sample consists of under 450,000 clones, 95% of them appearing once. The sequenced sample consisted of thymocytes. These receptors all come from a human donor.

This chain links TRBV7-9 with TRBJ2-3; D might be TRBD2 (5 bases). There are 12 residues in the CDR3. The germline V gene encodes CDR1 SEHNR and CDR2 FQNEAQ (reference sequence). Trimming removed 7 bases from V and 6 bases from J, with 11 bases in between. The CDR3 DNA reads TGTGCCAGCATTCCCTCGGGGGATACGCAGTATTTT. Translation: CASIPSGDTQYF. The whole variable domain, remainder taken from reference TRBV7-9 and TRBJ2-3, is DTGVSQNPRHKITKRGQNVTFRCDPISEHNRLYWYRQTLGQGPEFLTYFQNEAQLEKSRLLSDRFSAERPKGSFSTLEIQRTEQGDSAMYLCASIPSGDTQYFGPGTRLTVL.

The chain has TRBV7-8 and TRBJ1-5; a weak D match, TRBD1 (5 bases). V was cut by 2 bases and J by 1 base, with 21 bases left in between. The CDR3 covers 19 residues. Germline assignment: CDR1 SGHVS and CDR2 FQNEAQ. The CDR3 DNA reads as TGTGCCAGCAGCTTAAGCCGAGACAGTAATGGTGTGAGCAATCAGCCCCAGCATTTT. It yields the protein CASSLSRDSNGVSNQPQHF.

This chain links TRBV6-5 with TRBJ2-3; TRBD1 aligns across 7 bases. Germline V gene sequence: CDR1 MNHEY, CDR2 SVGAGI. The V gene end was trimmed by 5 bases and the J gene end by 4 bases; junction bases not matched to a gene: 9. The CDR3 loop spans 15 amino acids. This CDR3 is CASSAGQVHPDTQYF. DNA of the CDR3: TGTGCCAGCAGTGCCGGACAGGTCCACCCAGATACGCAGTATTTT.

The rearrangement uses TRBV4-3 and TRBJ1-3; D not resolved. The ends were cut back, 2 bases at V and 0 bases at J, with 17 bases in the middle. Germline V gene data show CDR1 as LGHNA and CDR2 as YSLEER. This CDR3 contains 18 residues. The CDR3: CASSQSGGPGGSGNTIYF. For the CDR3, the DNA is TGCGCCAGCAGCCAATCTGGAGGGCCAGGCGGCTCTGGAAACACCATATATTTT.

Here the CDR3 reads CSVEDQGQGTYEQYF. CDR3 sequence (DNA): TGCAGCGTTGAAGATCAGGGACAGGGGACCTACGAGCAGTACTTC. The chain uses TRBV29-1 and TRBJ2-7; 10 nucleotides agree with TRBD1. Germline lookup yields CDR1 SQVTM and CDR2 ANQGSEA. V trimming: 0 bases; J trimming: 2 bases; junction bases outside the gene matches: 4. The CDR3 has 15 amino acids.

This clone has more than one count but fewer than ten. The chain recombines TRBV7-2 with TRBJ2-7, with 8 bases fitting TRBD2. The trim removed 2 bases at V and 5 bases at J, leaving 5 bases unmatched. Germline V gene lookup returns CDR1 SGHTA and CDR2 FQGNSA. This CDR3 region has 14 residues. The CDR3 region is CASSLSGRVHEQYF. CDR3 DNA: TGTGCCAGCAGCTTAAGCGGGAGAGTCCACGAGCAGTACTTC. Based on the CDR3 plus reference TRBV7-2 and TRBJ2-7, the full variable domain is GAGVSQSPSNKVTEKGKDVELRCDPISGHTALYWYRQSLGQGLEFLIYFQGNSAPDKSGLPSDRFSAERTGGSVSTLTIQRTQQEDSAVYLCASSLSGRVHEQYFGPGTRLTVT.

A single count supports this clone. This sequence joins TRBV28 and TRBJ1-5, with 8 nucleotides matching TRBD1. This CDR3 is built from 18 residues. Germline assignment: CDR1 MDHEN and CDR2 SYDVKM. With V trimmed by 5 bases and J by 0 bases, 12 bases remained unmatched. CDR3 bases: TGTGCCAGCAGTACTGGACAGGGTCATTCTTATAGCAATCAGCCCCAGCATTTT. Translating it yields CASSTGQGHSYSNQPQHF.

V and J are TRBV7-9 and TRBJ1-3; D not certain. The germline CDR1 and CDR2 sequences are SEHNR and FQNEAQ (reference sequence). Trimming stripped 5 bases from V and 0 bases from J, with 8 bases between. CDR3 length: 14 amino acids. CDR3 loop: CASSAPDSGNTIYF. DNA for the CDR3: TGTGCCAGCAGCGCTCCCGACTCTGGAAACACCATATATTTT.

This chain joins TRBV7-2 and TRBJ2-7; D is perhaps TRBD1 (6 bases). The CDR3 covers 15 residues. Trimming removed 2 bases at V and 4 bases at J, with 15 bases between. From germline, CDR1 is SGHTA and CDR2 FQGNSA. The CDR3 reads CASSLQGLPGYEQYF. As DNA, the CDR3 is TGTGCCAGCAGCTTACAGGGGCTCCCCGGTTACGAGCAGTACTTC.

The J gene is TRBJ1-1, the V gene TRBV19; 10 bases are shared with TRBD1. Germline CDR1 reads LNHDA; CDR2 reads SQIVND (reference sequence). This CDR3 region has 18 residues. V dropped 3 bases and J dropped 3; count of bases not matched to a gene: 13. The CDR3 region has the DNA TGTGCCAGTAGTATTGGGGCAGACAGGGGGCGCGGGGACACTGAAGCTTTCTTT. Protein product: CASSIGADRGRGDTEAFF.

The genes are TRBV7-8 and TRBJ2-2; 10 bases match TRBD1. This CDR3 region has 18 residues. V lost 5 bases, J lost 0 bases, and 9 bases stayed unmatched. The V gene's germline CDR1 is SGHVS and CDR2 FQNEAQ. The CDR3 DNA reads TGTGCCAGCAGCCCGGGTCGACAGGGGGCATCGAACACCGGGGAGCTGTTTTTT. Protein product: CASSPGRQGASNTGELFF.

CDR3 amino acids: CATSDSNDTGELFF. The CDR3 DNA reads as TGCGCCACCTCGGACTCAAACGACACCGGGGAGCTGTTTTTT. This rearrangement joins TRBV4-3 to TRBJ2-2, with a weak D call TRBD2 (5 bases). This CDR3 spans 14 amino acids. CDR1 and CDR2 from the germline V gene are LGHNA and YSLEER. Trimming stripped 10 bases from V and 3 bases from J, with 15 bases between.

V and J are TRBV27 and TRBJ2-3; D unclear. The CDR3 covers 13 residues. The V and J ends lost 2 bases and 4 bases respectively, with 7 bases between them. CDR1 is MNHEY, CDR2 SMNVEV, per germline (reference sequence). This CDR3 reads CASSLTPPDTQYF. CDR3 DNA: TGTGCCAGCAGTTTAACTCCCCCAGATACGCAGTATTTT.

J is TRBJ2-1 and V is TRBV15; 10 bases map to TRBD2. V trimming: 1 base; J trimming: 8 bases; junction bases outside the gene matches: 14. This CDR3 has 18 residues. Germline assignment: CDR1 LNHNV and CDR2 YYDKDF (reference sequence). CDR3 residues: CATSRGWTSGQARDEQFF. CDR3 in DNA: TGTGCCACCAGCAGAGGGTGGACTAGCGGTCAAGCCCGCGATGAGCAGTTCTTC.

The CDR3 region is CASSLWRGQVYEQYF. The CDR3 DNA is TGTGCCAGCAGCTTGTGGAGAGGACAGGTGTACGAGCAGTACTTC. The rearrangement links TRBV5-5 to TRBJ2-7; TRBD1 aligns across 7 bases. CDR3 size: 15 residues. Unmatched junction bases numbered 8, after V lost 1 base and J lost 4 bases. CDR1 and CDR2 (germline): SGHKS, YYEKEE (reference sequence).

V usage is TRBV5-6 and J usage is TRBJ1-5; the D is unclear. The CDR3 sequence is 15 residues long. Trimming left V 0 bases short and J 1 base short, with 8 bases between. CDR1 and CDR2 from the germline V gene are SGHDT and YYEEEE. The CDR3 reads CASSLALKSNQPQHF. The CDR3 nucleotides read TGTGCCAGCAGCTTGGCGTTAAAAAGCAATCAGCCCCAGCATTTT.